These 32 T cell receptor beta chains came from one sample sequenced in a study of identical twins. TCRdb re-called the 5' RACE reads with MiXCR, one entry per CDR3 protein. The sample has approximately 210,000 distinct CDR3 sequences, less than 10% seen once; the top ten hold 5% to 6.5%. Sequenced input: memory (CD45RO+) T cells sorted from blood. These receptors came from a woman under 30 in good health.

The chain carries TRBV27 and TRBJ2-7; 10 positions agree with TRBD1. The junction had 17 bases not matched to a gene; V was cut back by 7 bases and J by 5 bases. In germline, CDR1 is MNHEY, CDR2 SMNVEV (reference sequence). This CDR3 comprises 17 residues. DNA of the CDR3: TGTGCCAGCATGAGACAGGGGGCGAGCATCTTGGACGACGAGCAGTACTTC. It encodes CASMRQGASILDDEQYF.

V usage is TRBV20-1 and J usage is TRBJ2-1; weak D call: TRBD1 (5 bases). V lost 5 bases, J lost 9 bases, and 17 bases lay in between. Looked up from germline, CDR1 is DFQATT and CDR2 is SNEGSKA (reference sequence). The CDR3 spans 13 residues. The CDR3, as DNA: TGCAGTGCTCCTGCGGAAGGGCAGGGTGAGCAGTTCTTC. It yields the protein CSAPAEGQGEQFF.

Ten or more counts support this clonotype. This sequence joins TRBV6-1 and TRBJ2-3; possible D gene TRBD2, 5 bases. Trimming left V 3 bases short and J 1 base short, with 8 bases between. The CDR3 runs to 14 residues. CDR1 and CDR2 (germline): MNHNS, SASEGT. The CDR3 sequence is CASSDWRGTDTQYF. In DNA, the CDR3 is TGTGCCAGCAGTGATTGGCGGGGCACAGATACGCAGTATTTT.

The chain recombines TRBV20-1 with TRBJ2-1; TRBD1 matches at 9 bases. The germline V gene encodes CDR1 DFQATT and CDR2 SNEGSKA (reference sequence). V dropped 6 bases and J dropped 4; count of bases not matched to a gene: 16. CDR3 length: 17 residues. The CDR3 loop is CSAKDHRGLFQYNEQFF. DNA for the CDR3: TGCAGTGCAAAGGACCACAGGGGGCTATTCCAATACAATGAGCAGTTCTTC.

This clonotype was picked up many times. The chain uses TRBV2 and TRBJ2-3, with no clear D. Germline loops: CDR1 SNHLY, CDR2 FYNNEI. V shed 5 bases and J shed 6 bases, with 21 bases lying between them. The CDR3 spans 16 residues. CDR3 in amino acids: CASSLNGPQATDTQYF. The CDR3 DNA sequence: TGTGCCAGCAGTCTGAACGGACCGCAAGCCACGGATACGCAGTATTTT. Filled out from reference TRBV2 and TRBJ2-3, the complete variable domain reads EPEVTQTPSHQVTQMGQEVILRCVPISNHLYFYWYRQILGQKVEFLVSFYNNEISEKSEIFDDQFSVERPDGSNFTLKIRSTKLEDSAMYFCASSLNGPQATDTQYFGPGTRLTVL.

J is TRBJ2-2 and V is TRBV9; 7 nucleotides match TRBD1. The V gene's germline CDR1 is SGDLS and CDR2 YYNGEE. The CDR3 loop spans 14 amino acids. The V and J ends lost 1 base and 7 bases, in that order; junction bases with no gene match: 4. The CDR3: CASSVKTGVGELFF. Here the CDR3 DNA reads TGTGCCAGCAGCGTAAAAACAGGGGTCGGGGAGCTGTTTTTT. The entire variable domain, with the rest obtained from reference TRBV9 and TRBJ2-2, is as follows: DSGVTQTPKHLITATGQRVTLRCSPRSGDLSVYWYQQSLDQGLQFLIQYYNGEERAKGNILERFSAQQFPDLHSELNLSSLELGDSALYFCASSVKTGVGELFFGEGSRLTVL.

This clonotype was recorded many times. V and J are TRBV4-2 and TRBJ2-4; weak D call: TRBD2 (6 bases). The V and J ends lost 5 bases and 5 bases respectively, with 16 bases between them. This CDR3 comprises 15 residues. CDR1 and CDR2 (germline): LGHNA, YNFKEQ. In DNA form, the CDR3 reads TGTGCCAGCAGCGCAGGCGGGATCGAGGAAAACATTCAGTACTTC. It encodes CASSAGGIEENIQYF.

In its sample, this clonotype was seen a few times. This chain joins TRBV10-1 and TRBJ2-7; D unclear. Germline V gene data show CDR1 as WNHNN and CDR2 as SYGVQD (reference sequence). V shed 2 bases and J shed 5 bases, with 16 bases lying between them. The CDR3 sequence is 15 residues long. The CDR3 loop reads CASSEEGKGGNEQYF. CDR3 DNA: TGCGCCAGCAGTGAGGAAGGGAAGGGTGGTAACGAGCAGTACTTC.

This sequence joins TRBV5-1 and TRBJ2-7; 7 bases are a match to TRBD2. The CDR3 totals 15 residues. Losses at the gene ends were 3 bases for V and 2 bases for J; bases not matched to a gene: 8. Germline loops: CDR1 SGHRS, CDR2 YFSETQ. The DNA of the CDR3 is TGCGCCAGCAGCTCTTCTAGCGGTTATACCTACGAGCAGTACTTC. Protein: CASSSSSGYTYEQYF.

There are many counts of this clonotype. This chain links TRBV12-3 or TRBV12-4 with TRBJ1-2; 9 bases agree with TRBD1. The CDR3 contains 13 residues. V was clipped by 6 bases and J by 8 bases; unmatched bases: 7. The CDR3 DNA reads as TGTGCCAGCAGAGGACAGGGGTTGGACGGCTACACCTTC. Amino acid sequence: CASRGQGLDGYTF.

This chain connects TRBV20-1 to TRBJ1-2; 8 bases line up with TRBD1. The CDR3 loop spans 13 amino acids. Trimming at V came to 4 bases and at J to 3 bases, leaving 4 bases not matched to a gene. CDR1 DFQATT and CDR2 SNEGSKA come from the germline V gene (reference sequence). In DNA, the CDR3 is TGCAGTGCTACCGCGACAGGGGACTATGGCTACACCTTC. This gives the protein CSATATGDYGYTF.

The chain is built from TRBV3-1 and TRBJ2-2; TRBD2 might be the D (6 bases). There are 14 residues in the CDR3. Germline CDR1 and CDR2: LGHDT and YNNKEL (reference sequence). With 2 bases removed from V and 6 bases from J, the gap between germline ends came to 10 bases. The CDR3 nucleotides are TGTGCCAGCAGCCAAATGAGGGAGGCCGGGGAGCTGTTTTTT. Its protein product is CASSQMREAGELFF.

The V gene is TRBV19, the J gene TRBJ2-6, with TRBD1 identical over 9 bases. Looked up from germline, CDR1 is LNHDA and CDR2 is SQIVND (reference sequence). The CDR3 is 17 amino acids. V gave up 3 bases and J gave up 2 bases; unmatched junction bases: 5. This CDR3 is CASSISTGGTGANVLTF. CDR3 sequence (DNA): TGTGCCAGTAGTATTTCGACAGGGGGTACTGGGGCCAACGTCCTGACTTTC.

This clonotype ranks as medium-sized. The chain links TRBV3-1 to TRBJ2-1; D uncertain. The CDR3 totals 16 residues. The germline V gene has CDR1 LGHDT and CDR2 YNNKEL (reference sequence). V gave up 4 bases and J gave up 6 bases, with 19 bases separating them. Written as DNA, the CDR3 is TGTGCCAGCAGCCGGCAGAAAAACGACGTTGGCAATGAGCAGTTCTTC. Its translation is CASSRQKNDVGNEQFF.

V and J are TRBV18 and TRBJ2-7; the D gene could be TRBD1 or TRBD2 (6 bases each). Trimming removed 5 bases at V and 5 bases at J, with 10 bases between. The CDR3 has 12 residues. CDR1 and CDR2 from the germline V gene are KGHSH and LQKENI. CDR3 protein: CASSYRGDEQYF. The CDR3 bases are TGTGCCAGCTCATATAGGGGGGACGAGCAGTACTTC.

This clonotype showed up many times. The V call is TRBV5-1, the J call TRBJ2-3, with TRBD2 as a possible D gene (6 bases). The CDR3 length is 15 residues. From germline, CDR1 is SGHRS and CDR2 YFSETQ. V shed 4 bases and J shed 6 bases, with 18 bases lying between them. For the CDR3, the DNA is TGCGCCAGCAGCGGATTAGCGGCCCCCAGTGATACGCAGTATTTT. Residues: CASSGLAAPSDTQYF.

This clonotype was recorded a few times. The chain combines TRBV21-1 with TRBJ2-6; the D call of TRBD1 is as the table states it, not checked on the DNA. TRBV21-1 is deemed a pseudogene. The CDR3 has 18 amino acids. CDR3 protein: CASSSLTDVNSGANVLTF. The CDR3 bases are TGTGCCAGCAGCTCCCTGACAGACGTGAACTCTGGGGCCAACGTCCTGACTTTC.

V usage is TRBV28 and J usage is TRBJ2-5, with 7 bases aligning to TRBD1. The germline V gene encodes CDR1 MDHEN and CDR2 SYDVKM. J was trimmed by 7 bases and V by 6 bases; bases with no gene match: 8. The CDR3 covers 13 residues. The CDR3 region is CASRATGWGTQYF. DNA of the CDR3: TGTGCCAGCAGGGCGACAGGGTGGGGGACCCAGTACTTC.

Of note for this clonotype: A read error may be the cause here, since a much bigger clone is one base away. J is TRBJ2-1 and V is TRBV7-9; 8 bases map to TRBD1. This CDR3 region has 15 residues. Germline V gene sequence: CDR1 SEHNR, CDR2 FQNEAQ (reference sequence). V shed 3 bases and J 5 bases; nucleotides not matched to a gene: 6. The CDR3 region has the DNA TGTGCCAGCAGCTTTCATACAGGGGGGAACAATGAGCAGTTCTTC. It specifies CASSFHTGGNNEQFF.

The V and J genes are TRBV5-1 and TRBJ2-1; TRBD2 aligns across 7 bases. CDR3 length: 17 residues. Germline CDR1 is SGHRS and CDR2 is YFSETQ. J lost 6 bases, V lost 4 bases, and 16 bases had no gene match. The CDR3 region is CASSPGLAASGGNEQFF. In DNA, the CDR3 is TGCGCCAGCAGCCCTGGGCTAGCGGCATCCGGGGGCAATGAGCAGTTCTTC. Based on the CDR3 plus reference TRBV5-1 and TRBJ2-1, the full variable domain is KAGVTQTPRYLIKTRGQQVTLSCSPISGHRSVSWYQQTPGQGLQFLFEYFSETQRNKGNFPGRFSGRQFSNSRSEMNVSTLELGDSALYLCASSPGLAASGGNEQFFGPGTRLTVL.

This clonotype was seen a few times. Germline is not matched at one junction end, which may reflect a read error. The chain has TRBV7-2 and TRBJ2-7; 10 positions match TRBD1. The CDR3 length is 14 residues. Germline loops: CDR1 SGHTA, CDR2 FQGNSA. Written as DNA, the CDR3 is TGTGCCGGCAGCCGTGACAGGGGGCGATACGAGCAGTACTTC. Translated, it gives CAGSRDRGRYEQYF.

This clonotype has just a few counts. The CDR3: CASSLDVGQGTYGYTF. Here the CDR3 DNA reads TGCGCCAGCAGCCTGGATGTCGGACAGGGAACGTATGGCTACACCTTC. The gene calls are TRBV5-1 and TRBJ1-2, with TRBD1 matching over 8 bases. The V segment lost 4 bases and the J segment 5 bases; nucleotides outside the gene matches: 13. Germline loops: CDR1 SGHRS, CDR2 YFSETQ. This CDR3 is built from 16 residues. The full variable domain, rest sourced from reference TRBV5-1 and TRBJ1-2, is KAGVTQTPRYLIKTRGQQVTLSCSPISGHRSVSWYQQTPGQGLQFLFEYFSETQRNKGNFPGRFSGRQFSNSRSEMNVSTLELGDSALYLCASSLDVGQGTYGYTFGSGTRLTVV.

This clonotype came up many times. The CDR3 DNA sequence: TGCAGTGCTCGCCCCGGGACTCGCACAGATACGCAGTATTTT. This codes for CSARPGTRTDTQYF. The J gene is TRBJ2-3, the V gene TRBV20-1, with D perhaps TRBD2 (6 bases). V was shortened by 5 bases and J by 1 base, with 13 bases between the two germline ends. Germline-derived CDR1 and CDR2 are DFQATT and SNEGSKA (reference sequence). The CDR3 totals 14 residues.

This clonotype was counted a few times. V and J are TRBV20-1 and TRBJ2-4, with 7 nucleotides matching TRBD1. CDR1 is DFQATT and CDR2 is SNEGSKA in the germline V gene (reference sequence). V dropped 6 bases and J dropped 4; count of bases not matched to a gene: 6. The CDR3 length is 13 residues. This CDR3 is CSAAGTVKNIQYF. The CDR3 DNA is TGCAGTGCAGCCGGGACAGTTAAAAACATTCAGTACTTC.

The chain recombines TRBV19 with TRBJ2-5, with D maybe TRBD1 (7 bases). CDR1 and CDR2 (germline): LNHDA, SQIVND (reference sequence). CDR3 length equals 14 residues. The V end was cut by 7 bases, the J end by 4 bases, with 16 bases between. In DNA, the CDR3 is TGTGCCAGTACCCCGGGCAGGGGGGTAGAGACCCAGTACTTC. It specifies CASTPGRGVETQYF.

This clonotype was picked up a small number of times. The chain couples TRBV20-1 to TRBJ1-3; D perhaps matches TRBD1 (6 bases). Deletions cut 6 bases from V and 8 bases from J, with 23 bases between. The length of the CDR3 is 15 residues. Germline V gene data show CDR1 as DFQATT and CDR2 as SNEGSKA (reference sequence). The CDR3 here is CSAAGPSRGQYTIYF. The DNA of the CDR3 is TGCAGTGCGGCGGGACCTTCCCGGGGACAATACACCATATATTTT.

This clonotype was seen at least ten times. V is TRBV20-1 and J is TRBJ1-2, with 9 bases identical to TRBD1. The V gene's germline CDR1 is DFQATT and CDR2 SNEGSKA (reference sequence). This CDR3 contains 14 residues. V trimming: 4 bases; J trimming: 4 bases; junction bases outside the gene matches: 7. The CDR3 region is CSAIGGQGGYGYTF. The CDR3 DNA sequence: TGCAGTGCTATTGGGGGACAGGGTGGCTATGGCTACACCTTC.

The chain recombines TRBV12-3 or TRBV12-4 with TRBJ1-1; 7 bases are a match to TRBD1. The CDR3 sequence is 15 residues long. Trimming took 1 base from V and 0 from J; bases not matched to a gene: 2. DNA of the CDR3: TGTGCCAGCAGTTTAGATCAGGGGGTGAACACTGAAGCTTTCTTT. It specifies CASSLDQGVNTEAFF.

In its sample, this clonotype was seen a few times. The chain is built from TRBV4-2 and TRBJ2-1; 9 bases agree with TRBD2. The CDR3 has 17 residues. V was clipped by 0 bases and J by 5 bases; unmatched bases: 8. Per germline, CDR1 LGHNA and CDR2 YNFKEQ. The CDR3 region has the DNA TGTGCCAGCAGCCAAGAACGGGCGGGGGGGCCAAACAATGAGCAGTTCTTC. It specifies CASSQERAGGPNNEQFF.

Judged by abundance, this clonotype is medium-sized (0.01 to 0.1%). The chain recombines TRBV27 with TRBJ2-6; unclear D gene. V was trimmed by 2 bases and J by 0 bases, leaving 5 bases between them. Germline V CDR1 and CDR2: MNHEY, SMNVEV (reference sequence). This CDR3 contains 15 residues. This CDR3 reads CASSLRGSGANVLTF. The CDR3 DNA is TGTGCCAGCAGTTTAAGAGGCTCTGGGGCCAACGTCCTGACTTTC. Using reference TRBV27 and TRBJ2-6 for the parts outside the CDR3, the full variable domain is EAQVTQNPRYLITVTGKKLTVTCSQNMNHEYMSWYRQDPGLGLRQIYYSMNVEVTDKGDVPEGYKVSRKEKRNFPLILESPSPNQTSLYFCASSLRGSGANVLTFGAGSRLTVL.

This clonotype was picked up many times. The gene calls are TRBV4-2 and TRBJ1-1, with TRBD1 matching over 11 bases. Germline trimming cut 4 bases from V and 5 bases from J; bases unmatched to any gene: 18. Germline-derived CDR1 and CDR2 are LGHNA and YNFKEQ. The length of the CDR3 is 19 residues. The CDR3 coding sequence is TGTGCCAGCAGCCTTTTTCACCCTCTGGGGACAGGGGGGGGTACTGAAGCTTTCTTT. This codes for CASSLFHPLGTGGGTEAFF.

This clonotype has only a few counts. The chain couples TRBV12-3 or TRBV12-4 to TRBJ2-1, with 7 nucleotides matching TRBD1. The junction had 10 bases not matched to a gene; V was cut back by 2 bases and J by 3 bases. This CDR3 spans 17 amino acids. The CDR3, as DNA: TGTGCCAGCAGTTTATTTACAGGGGCAGGGGGCTACAATGAGCAGTTCTTC. It translates to CASSLFTGAGGYNEQFF.